Following are 8 T cell receptor beta chains from one sample sequenced in a study of T cells in tumors after PD-1 blockade. Assay: immunoSEQ multiplex PCR; the TCRdb copy retains only in-frame clones and omits some. The sample contains nearly 25,000 clones, around four fifths of which appear only once. Sequences were derived from PBMCs, sampled after anti-PD-1 treatment. The receptor set was obtained from a human donor with basal cell carcinoma.

This rearrangement joins TRBV4-1 to TRBJ2-7; D remains ambiguous. Trimming shortened V by 3 bases and J by 6 bases, and 18 bases separated the two germline ends. Germline V CDR1 and CDR2: MGHRA, YSYEKL. The CDR3 length is 15 residues. The CDR3 reads CASSQGSGVGGEQYF. CDR3 sequence (DNA): TGCGCCAGCAGCCAGGGCTCTGGGGTTGGTGGCGAGCAGTACTTC.

The rearrangement joins TRBV6-5 to TRBJ1-2; 7 bases are a match to TRBD1. CDR3 size: 16 residues. Germline values: CDR1 MNHEY, CDR2 SVGAGI. V lost 4 bases to trimming and J lost 1 base; unmatched junction nucleotides: 9. The CDR3 DNA reads TGTGCCAGCAGTTCCCGGAGGGGACAGAGTAACTATGGCTACACCTTC. It yields the protein CASSSRRGQSNYGYTF.

This chain joins TRBV2 and TRBJ1-5; 9 positions match TRBD1. V gave up 5 bases and J gave up 3 bases; unmatched junction bases: 8. Germline lookup yields CDR1 SNHLY and CDR2 FYNNEI. CDR3 length: 16 residues. This CDR3 reads CASSWPTGGDNQPQHF. The CDR3 DNA follows: TGTGCCAGCAGTTGGCCGACAGGGGGAGACAATCAGCCCCAGCATTTT.

The gene calls are TRBV6-1 and TRBJ1-2; 7 nucleotides agree with TRBD1. Per the germline V gene, CDR1 is MNHNS and CDR2 is SASEGT. This CDR3 has 16 residues. J lost 4 bases, V lost 6 bases, and 14 bases had no gene match. CDR3 bases: TGTGCCAGCAGAGAACCCCCGCGGGACAGACTCTATGGCTACACCTTC. This codes for CASREPPRDRLYGYTF.

In this sample, this clone turned up a few times. V usage is TRBV5-1 and J usage is TRBJ2-7; 10 nucleotides agree with TRBD1. Looked up from germline, CDR1 is SGHRS and CDR2 is YFSETQ. The CDR3 is made up of 14 amino acids. J gave up 8 bases and V 4 bases, and 9 bases lay outside the gene matches. CDR3 in DNA: TGCGCCAGCAGCCTCCGGGACAGGGGCGGCCAGCAGTACTTC. Its protein product is CASSLRDRGGQQYF.

The J gene is TRBJ2-1, the V gene TRBV5-1, with 10 bases that match TRBD2. Per germline, CDR1 SGHRS and CDR2 YFSETQ. The CDR3 has 15 amino acids. V lost 1 base to trimming and J lost 8 bases; unmatched junction nucleotides: 6. This CDR3 is CASSLMSGGADEQFF. Written as DNA, the CDR3 is TGCGCCAGCAGCTTGATGAGCGGGGGGGCGGATGAGCAGTTCTTC.

CDR3 amino acids: CASSRSQGRVEAFF. As DNA, the CDR3 is TGTGCCAGCAGCCGCAGTCAGGGGCGGGTTGAAGCTTTCTTT. J is TRBJ1-1 and V is TRBV3-1 (or the pseudogene TRBV3-2); possibly TRBD1 for D (6 bases). V was trimmed by 4 bases and J by 7 bases, leaving 16 bases between them. The CDR3 contains 14 residues. The V gene's germline CDR1 is LGHDT and CDR2 YNNKEL (reference sequence).

This clone has just one count. The J gene is TRBJ1-6, the V gene TRBV9; tentatively, D is TRBD1 (6 bases). This CDR3 has 15 residues. The V and J ends lost 2 bases and 8 bases respectively, with 14 bases between them. From germline, CDR1 is SGDLS and CDR2 YYNGEE. The CDR3 protein is CASSVSGGRDSPLHF. Here the CDR3 DNA reads TGTGCCAGCAGCGTGTCCGGGGGCCGGGATTCACCCCTCCACTTT.